This is a list of T cell receptor beta chains from one sample in a study of blood T cell repertoires in COVID-19. Sequencing used immunoSEQ multiplex PCR; TCRdb keeps in-frame clones, though not all of them. This sample carries 250,000 or so clones, roughly 80% of them seen once, and the ten largest clones take about 1.8%. The specimen sequenced was PBMCs or T cells enriched from blood (not recorded which). These receptors were taken from a man aged 55-75 years who had recovered from COVID-19. CDR3s include the opening cysteine and the closing phenylalanine or tryptophan.

TRBV10-3 CAISETGPYEQYF
TRBV7-9 CASSPPLAGTGANGYTF
TRBV11-2 CASSLAGYGIQYF
TRBV11-2 CASSLDRAGFSYGYTF
TRBV23-1 CASSQFQGAVNEKLFF
TRBV27 CASSFRPGQGFETQYF
TRBV5-1 CASSLGPTGGENEKLFF
TRBV11-3 CASSSAGGNTEAFF
TRBV11-1 CASSSWDRDNSPLHF
TRBV10-3 CAISESTGPNTEAFF
TRBV18 CASSPGGGIPNYGYTF
TRBV5-1 CASRFNAGNTEAFF
TRBV7-2 CASSFPGNQPQHF
TRBV7-9 CASSYRTGLNTEAFF
TRBV7-2 CASSFELASRGSPLHF
TRBV6-5 CASSSSGGAETQYF
TRBV5-4 CASSGGTTGERRGYTF
TRBV7-2 CASSLNWQQETQYF
TRBV15 CATSLDRGEKLFF
TRBV30 CAWSVPGEQYF
TRBV29-1 CSVEDGTLHAFF
TRBV7-2 CASSLAGTGRNSYEQYF
TRBV27 CASSPRLAGGPNTGELFF
TRBV3-1/TRBV3-2 CASSQGASNTEAFF
TRBV19 CASSIQGALVIDSPLHF
TRBV7-2 CASSLAGDTYEQYF
TRBV5-1 CASSSRGHSTGELFF
TRBV7-9 CASSSGLANEKLFF
TRBV7-3 CASSPSRDRSTGELFF
TRBV11-1 CASSSRQGGNTEAFF
TRBV5-1 CASSSLTGDTEAFF
TRBV6-5 CASSYSRGDTEAFF
TRBV11-3 CASSPTSGGDNEQFF
TRBV19 CASKGSSGGSYEQYF
TRBV28 CASSGGQGRSPLHF
TRBV5-1 CASSLDSAGGPQETQYF
TRBV19 CASSKSRDRARFGEQYF
TRBV10-3 CAISARQGTRTTEAFF
TRBV7-9 CASSLAGRAGNTIYF
TRBV7-2 CASSPRGLMRVETQYF
TRBV6-2/TRBV6-3 CASSYSGRVPDEQYF
TRBV2 CASSMDRGYETQYF
TRBV4-2 CASSQDWGQPQHF
TRBV5-1 CASSLALEASYGYTF
TRBV10-3 CAISELRLAGIDEQFF